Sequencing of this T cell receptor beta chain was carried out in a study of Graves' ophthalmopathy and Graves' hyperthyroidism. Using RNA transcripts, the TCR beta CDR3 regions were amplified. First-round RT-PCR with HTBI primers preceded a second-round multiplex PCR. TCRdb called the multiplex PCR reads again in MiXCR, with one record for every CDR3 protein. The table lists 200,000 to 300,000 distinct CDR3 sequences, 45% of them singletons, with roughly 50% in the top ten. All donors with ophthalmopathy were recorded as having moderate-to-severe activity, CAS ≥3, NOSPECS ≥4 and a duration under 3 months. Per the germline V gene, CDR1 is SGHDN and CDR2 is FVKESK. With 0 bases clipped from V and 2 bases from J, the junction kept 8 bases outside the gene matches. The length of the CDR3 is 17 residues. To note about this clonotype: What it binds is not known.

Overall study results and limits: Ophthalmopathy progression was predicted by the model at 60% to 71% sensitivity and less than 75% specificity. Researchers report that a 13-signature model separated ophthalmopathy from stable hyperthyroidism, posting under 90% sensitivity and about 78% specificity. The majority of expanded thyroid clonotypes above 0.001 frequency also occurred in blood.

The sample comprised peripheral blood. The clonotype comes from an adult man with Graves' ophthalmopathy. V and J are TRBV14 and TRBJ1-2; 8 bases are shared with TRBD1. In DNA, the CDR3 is TGTGCCAGCAGCCAAGATCCGGGACAGGCAGCCAACTATGGCTACACCTTC. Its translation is CASSQDPGQAANYGYTF.